This T cell receptor beta chain was obtained from a study of CD8 T cells in ankylosing spondylitis. Each CDR3 protein is one row after TCRdb ran MiXCR on the 5' RACE reads. The sample has 150,000 or so distinct CDR3 sequences, around 20% seen once. Per the germline V gene, CDR1 is SGHAT and CDR2 is FQNNGV. The CDR3 runs 20 residues. Trimming cost V 6 bases and J 3 bases; bases outside gene matches: 17. The J gene is TRBJ2-2, the V gene TRBV11-2; 12 bases are shared with TRBD2. This TCR came from a male donor with ankylosing spondylitis or in good health (not recorded which). The sample consisted of blood, either unsorted or a sorted T cell fraction (not recorded which). This CDR3 reads CASRLGNQAGTSGYTGELFF. The CDR3 DNA reads TGTGCCAGCAGGCTTGGGAATCAGGCCGGGACTAGCGGGTACACCGGGGAGCTGTTTTTT.